These T cell receptor beta chains were read from a single sample in a study of cytomegalovirus exposure and HLA in healthy donors. Produced via immunoSEQ multiplex PCR; TCRdb's table is partial and in-frame only. The top ten hold less than 25% of the sample, which has some 50,000 clones, approximately 70% seen once. The specimen was PBMCs. These receptor sequences come from a woman aged 45 to 65 in good health and CMV-seropositive. Each CDR3 is given with its conserved first and last residue. The order of the fields is CDR3 DNA, CDR3 protein, J gene, clone size, V gene, D gene. A D gene is named only where the DNA matches it firmly. The size entry is marked missing in some rows and otherwise reads once, few, many or a size class.

TGTGCCAGCAGTCGCCAGGGGTATGGCTACACCTTC CASSRQGYGYTF TRBJ1-2 . TRBV6-5 .
TGTGCCAGCAGTTTGCTAGCGGGCCCTAGCACAGATACGCAGTATTTT CASSLLAGPSTDTQYF TRBJ2-3 . TRBV27 TRBD2
TGTGCCAGCAGTTACTCGAACAGAAACTATAATTCACCCCTCCACTTT CASSYSNRNYNSPLHF TRBJ1-6 . TRBV6-5 .
TGCAGCGCCTGGACGGGGGGGTATGGCTACACCTTC CSAWTGGYGYTF TRBJ1-2 . TRBV29-1 .
TGTGCCAGCAGTGGATCAGGGGGTATGGAAGCTTTCTTT CASSGSGGMEAFF TRBJ1-1 . TRBV25-1 TRBD1
TGTGCCAGTAGGACGGGGAGTGAAGATACGCAGTATTTT CASRTGSEDTQYF TRBJ2-3 . TRBV19 .
TGTGCCAGCAGCGCCCGTCAGGGAAACTATGGCTACACCTTC CASSARQGNYGYTF TRBJ1-2 . TRBV7-2 .
TGTGCCAGCAACAGGAACACTGAAGCTTTCTTT CASNRNTEAFF TRBJ1-1 . TRBV28 .
TGTGCCACAATGGACAGCAGCTCCTATAATTCACCCCTCCACTTT CATMDSSSYNSPLHF TRBJ1-6 few TRBV6-1 .
TGCAGCGTGAAAAGACTAGCCAACGACGAGCAGTACTTC CSVKRLANDEQYF TRBJ2-7 . TRBV29-1 TRBD2
TGTGCCAGCAGTCTGGTCCAAGAGACTGAAGCTTTCTTT CASSLVQETEAFF TRBJ1-1 . TRBV27 .
TGCGCCAGCAGCCAATCTCTCACGGCGGGAGACAACTCCTACGAGCAGTACTTC CASSQSLTAGDNSYEQYF TRBJ2-7 . TRBV4-3 TRBD2
TGTGCCAGCAGCCTGGACAGGGGAAGGTACCAAGAGACCCAGTACTTC CASSLDRGRYQETQYF TRBJ2-5 few TRBV7-2 TRBD1
TGCAGTGGAGAGCGCGACTATGGCTACACCTTC CSGERDYGYTF TRBJ1-2 . TRBV20-1 .
TGTGCCAGCAAACCCGACGGGAGGAATGAGCAGTTCTTC CASKPDGRNEQFF TRBJ2-1 . TRBV9 TRBD2
TGTGCCTGGAGTTTCGGGGGAGGGACTGAAGCTTTCTTT CAWSFGGGTEAFF TRBJ1-1 . TRBV30 .
TGCGCCAGCAACTTCCTGGGGCCAGGGGGCACCGGGGAGCTGTTTTTT CASNFLGPGGTGELFF TRBJ2-2 . TRBV10-2 TRBD1
TGTGCCAGCGGGACTAGCGGGAGTAAAGATACGCAGTATTTT CASGTSGSKDTQYF TRBJ2-3 . TRBV10-3 TRBD2
TGTGCCAGCAGCGTAGGGGAGAGCTCCTACGAGCAGTACTTC CASSVGESSYEQYF TRBJ2-7 once TRBV9 .
TGTGCCAGCAGTTACTCGAGGTTTGAAGAAAAACTGTTTTTT CASSYSRFEEKLFF TRBJ1-4 . TRBV6-5 .
TGTGCCATCAGTGCGTCAGGGGGCCGGAGTGAGCAGTTCTTC CAISASGGRSEQFF TRBJ2-1 . TRBV10-3 TRBD1
TGTGCCAGTAGTATAGTAGCAAGGAGCTCCTACGAGCAGTACTTC CASSIVARSSYEQYF TRBJ2-7 . TRBV19 .
TGTGCCAGCCTTCAACAGGGGAGAACCGGGGAGCTGTTTTTT CASLQQGRTGELFF TRBJ2-2 . TRBV7-2 TRBD1
TGTGCCAGCAGACGAACCCTAGCGGGGGGATACGAGCAGTACTTC CASRRTLAGGYEQYF TRBJ2-7 . TRBV27 TRBD2
TGTGCCAGCAGCTTAGGACAGGGGGTGAGTCAGCCCCAGCATTTT CASSLGQGVSQPQHF TRBJ1-5 . TRBV7-9 TRBD1
TGTGCCAGCAGTTCCAGACTAGCCGGCAATGAGCAGTTCTTC CASSSRLAGNEQFF TRBJ2-1 . TRBV2 TRBD2
TGTGCCAGCAGCTTAGCCGTGGGCGCAGGAAACACCATATATTTT CASSLAVGAGNTIYF TRBJ1-3 . TRBV7-2 .
TGTGCCAGCAGCCCCCGCGTGGGGGCGGATACGCAGTATTTT CASSPRVGADTQYF TRBJ2-3 . TRBV5-5 .
TGTGCCAGCAGCGTAGATCCAGGGCGGTTTGACTATGGCTACACCTTC CASSVDPGRFDYGYTF TRBJ1-2 . TRBV9 .
TGTGCCAGCAGTTACTACAGGGGAGGTGCGGACACTGAAGCTTTCTTT CASSYYRGGADTEAFF TRBJ1-1 . TRBV6-5 TRBD1
TGTGCCAGCAGTGAAGCGGGAGCCTTGGGCGATTCCTACGAGCAGTACTTC CASSEAGALGDSYEQYF TRBJ2-7 . TRBV2 .
TGTGCCAGCAGCCGCGGGAGATCCTACAATGAGCAGTTCTTC CASSRGRSYNEQFF TRBJ2-1 . TRBV5-4 TRBD2
TGCAGCGTTGAATATAGCGGGGGTACCTACAATGAGCAGTTCTTC CSVEYSGGTYNEQFF TRBJ2-1 . TRBV29-1 TRBD2
TGTGCCAGCAGCGTAACACCAGGGGCTGGAGGCACTGAAGCTTTCTTT CASSVTPGAGGTEAFF TRBJ1-1 . TRBV9 .
TGTGCCATCAGTGATCGACTAGCGGAACCCTACGAGCAGTACTTC CAISDRLAEPYEQYF TRBJ2-7 . TRBV10-3 TRBD2
TGTGCCAGCAGCTCCTCCTCGGGAGCCAGCAATCAGCCCCAGCATTTT CASSSSSGASNQPQHF TRBJ1-5 . TRBV7-7 .
TGCGCCAGCAGCCAGACCTACGACAGAGTTTATCAGCCCCAGCATTTT CASSQTYDRVYQPQHF TRBJ1-5 . TRBV4-3 .
TGTGCCAGCCAGCGTAGGGGTGGTAATTCACCCCTCCACTTT CASQRRGGNSPLHF TRBJ1-6 once TRBV6-1 .
TGTGCCAGCAGCCCCCCGGGAGCCCGGGATACGCAGTATTTT CASSPPGARDTQYF TRBJ2-3 few TRBV7-2 .
TGCGCCAGCAGCCAAGGGTGGGGGACAGGAGGAGGCAATGAGCAGTTCTTC CASSQGWGTGGGNEQFF TRBJ2-1 . TRBV4-1 TRBD1
TGTGCCAGCAGTGCCATTGACAGGGAAGAGACCCAGTACTTC CASSAIDREETQYF TRBJ2-5 . TRBV6-1 TRBD1
TGCGCCAGCAGAGACGGGATCTTTAATACTTCGGGCACCGGGGAGCTGTTTTTT CASRDGIFNTSGTGELFF TRBJ2-2 . TRBV10-1 .
TGTGCCACCAGCAGAGAACTAGCGGGAACAGATACGCAGTATTTT CATSRELAGTDTQYF TRBJ2-3 . TRBV15 TRBD2
TGTGCTAGTGGTTTTAGCGGGGGCTCCTACGAGCAGTACTTC CASGFSGGSYEQYF TRBJ2-7 . TRBV12-5 TRBD2
TGTGCCAGCAGCGCGCCCAGGGGCGAGACCGGGGAGCTGTTTTTT CASSAPRGETGELFF TRBJ2-2 . TRBV21-1 .